This TCR beta chain originates from a study of blood T cells in healthy people across ages. Broader study findings: For the donors, CMV status was unknown and possibly confounded expanded clonotype changes. Observed TCR beta diversity per million T cells went down as age went up. This fall followed a roughly linear course with age. Researchers said unsorted PBMCs prevented a conclusive naive versus antigen-experienced comparison.

V gave up 2 bases and J gave up 0 bases, with 20 bases separating them. The CDR3 sequence is 19 residues long. Germline V CDR1 and CDR2: MDHEN, SYDVKM. Comment on this clonotype: Antigen unknown.

Next came a second PCR, run for about 7 to 11 cycles, which used a sample-barcoded 5' primer along with a J-beta primer mix. A single record per CDR3 protein comes from TCRdb applying MiXCR to the 5' RACE reads. The data hold hundreds of thousands of distinct CDR3 sequences, with roughly three fifths observed a single time. Sequenced sample: blood. V gene TRBV28 combines with J gene TRBJ2-1, with D maybe TRBD1 (5 bases). The clonotype originates from a man between 35 and 55 years old in good health. As DNA, the CDR3 is TGTGCCAGCAGTTTAGGGGCAGTCCTCTCTATCCCCTCCTACAATGAGCAGTTCTTC. Translated, it gives CASSLGAVLSIPSYNEQFF.